Listed below are T cell receptor beta chains from one sample, sequenced in a study of blood T cells in healthy people across ages. TCRdb re-called the 5' RACE reads with MiXCR, one entry per CDR3 protein. Among more than 550,000 distinct CDR3 sequences listed, approximately 21% were seen once. Sequenced: blood. These receptors all come from a man in his 70s in good health. Both conserved end residues are trimmed from each CDR3.

j_call v_call cdr3_aa
TRBJ1-5 TRBV28 ASSFLMIVNQPQH
TRBJ2-5 TRBV7-2 ASSARRDQETQY
TRBJ1-2 TRBV5-1 ASSSDRPNIYT
TRBJ2-3 TRBV20-1 SAIRTSGGDTQY
TRBJ2-1 TRBV12-3/TRBV12-4 ASSLRALAGGPSYNEQF
TRBJ1-1 TRBV6-5 ASSPTNTARNTEAF
TRBJ2-3 TRBV25-1 ASSEYRGLGDTQY
TRBJ2-2 TRBV20-1 SGRQGANTGELF
TRBJ2-3 TRBV5-6 ASSFYKGTNTDTQY
TRBJ2-1 TRBV4-3 ASSQRTSSSYNEQF
TRBJ1-1 TRBV2 ASSVGRTGTEAF
TRBJ1-5 TRBV6-5 ASSYSLQAGQPQH
TRBJ2-3 TRBV20-1 SARDGWGGTDTQY
TRBJ1-4 TRBV7-2 ASSIRGNNEKLF
TRBJ2-7 TRBV5-4 ASSSPPGQVFSSAAVGVFEQY
TRBJ1-5 TRBV5-6 ASSSRTGHSFFNSNQPQH
TRBJ1-4 TRBV7-9 ASSRQGGAEKLF
TRBJ2-4 TRBV28 ASTRPGLDRDIQY
TRBJ2-5 TRBV9 ASSVKAGETQY
TRBJ1-2 TRBV28 ASSRSTGTSNYGYT
TRBJ1-4 TRBV6-5 ASSYSRDEKLF
TRBJ1-2 TRBV19 ASQPLTGGAKGYT
TRBJ1-4 TRBV27 ASSDGGGRGNEKLF
TRBJ2-5 TRBV20-1 SARSGYRPETQY
TRBJ2-3 TRBV20-1 SARLRGGRTDTQY
TRBJ2-7 TRBV29-1 SAVRVGDEQY
TRBJ1-1 TRBV20-1 SARWNRGDLEAF
TRBJ2-5 TRBV29-1 SVVVQGGQETQY
TRBJ2-1 TRBV20-1 SARGLAYNEQF
TRBJ2-3 TRBV27 ASTLDRRGDTQY
TRBJ2-3 TRBV20-1 SASGRASTDTQY
TRBJ2-5 TRBV9 ASSVGTGTQETQY
TRBJ2-1 TRBV20-1 SAKPGQGSYNEQF
TRBJ1-4 TRBV6-1 ASSEGWGQYEKLF
TRBJ2-3 TRBV6-5 ASSLDRGRSDTQY
TRBJ2-1 TRBV7-9 ASSLGQGALPYNEQF
TRBJ2-1 TRBV7-6 ASSLAFAIGNNEQF
TRBJ2-5 TRBV5-5 ASSLGGTEIKTQY
TRBJ2-5 TRBV7-2 ASSRTGLLTETQY
TRBJ1-1 TRBV14 ASSRHPNTEAF
TRBJ2-7 TRBV6-5 ASSYGNSYEQY
TRBJ1-2 TRBV7-2 ASSKQGFTYGYT
TRBJ2-5 TRBV6-5 ASSYSFAGRETQY
TRBJ1-1 TRBV5-1 ASSLVGGRAEAF
TRBJ2-7 TRBV9 ASSVGSGGAYEQY
TRBJ2-5 TRBV7-9 ASSFHGTGETQY
TRBJ2-5 TRBV19 ASSQGRVETQY